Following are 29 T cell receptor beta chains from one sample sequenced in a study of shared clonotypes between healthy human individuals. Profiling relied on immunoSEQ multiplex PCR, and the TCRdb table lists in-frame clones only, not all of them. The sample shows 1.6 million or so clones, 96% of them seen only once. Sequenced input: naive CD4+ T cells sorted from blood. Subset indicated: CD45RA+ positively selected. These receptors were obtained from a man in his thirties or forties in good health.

CDR3 DNA sequence: TGTGCCAGCTCACAAACAGGGGCTCAGAACACCGGGGAGCTGTTTTTT. As protein: CASSQTGAQNTGELFF. V usage is TRBV18 and J usage is TRBJ2-2, with TRBD1 identical over 7 bases. The CDR3 is 16 amino acids. Germline-derived CDR1 and CDR2 are KGHSH and LQKENI. With V trimmed by 4 bases and J by 1 base, 6 bases remained unmatched.

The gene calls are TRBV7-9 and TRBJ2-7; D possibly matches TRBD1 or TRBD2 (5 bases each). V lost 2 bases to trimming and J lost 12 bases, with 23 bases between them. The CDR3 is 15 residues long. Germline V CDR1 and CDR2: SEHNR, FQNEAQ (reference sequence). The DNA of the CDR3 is TGTGCCAGCAGCTTATCAGTGGGGGTCGTGGGGTGGACGTACTTC. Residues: CASSLSVGVVGWTYF.

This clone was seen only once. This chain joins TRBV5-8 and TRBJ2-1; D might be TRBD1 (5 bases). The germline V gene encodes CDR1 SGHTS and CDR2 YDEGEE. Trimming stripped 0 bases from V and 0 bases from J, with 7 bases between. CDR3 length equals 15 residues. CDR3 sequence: CASSLAGNSYNEQFF. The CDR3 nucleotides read TGTGCCAGCAGCTTGGCAGGGAACTCCTACAATGAGCAGTTCTTC.

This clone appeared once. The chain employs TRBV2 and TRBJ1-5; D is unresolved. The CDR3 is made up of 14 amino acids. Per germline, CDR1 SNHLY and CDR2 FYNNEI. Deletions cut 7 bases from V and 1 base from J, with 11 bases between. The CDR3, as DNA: TGTGCCAGCAACCTCGACGGGAGCAATCAGCCCCAGCATTTT. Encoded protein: CASNLDGSNQPQHF. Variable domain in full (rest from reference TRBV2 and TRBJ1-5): EPEVTQTPSHQVTQMGQEVILRCVPISNHLYFYWYRQILGQKVEFLVSFYNNEISEKSEIFDDQFSVERPDGSNFTLKIRSTKLEDSAMYFCASNLDGSNQPQHFGDGTRLSIL.

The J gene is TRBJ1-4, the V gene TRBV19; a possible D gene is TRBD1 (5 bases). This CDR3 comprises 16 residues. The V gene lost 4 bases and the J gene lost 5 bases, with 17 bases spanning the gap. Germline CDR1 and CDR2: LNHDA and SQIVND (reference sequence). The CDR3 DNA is TGTGCCAGTAGTAGGCCGGGACGGCAGAGCAATGAAAAACTGTTTTTT. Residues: CASSRPGRQSNEKLFF.

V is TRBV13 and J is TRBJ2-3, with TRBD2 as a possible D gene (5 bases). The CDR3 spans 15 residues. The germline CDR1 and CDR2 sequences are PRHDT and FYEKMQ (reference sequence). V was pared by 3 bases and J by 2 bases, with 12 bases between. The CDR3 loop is CASSFLGGSTDTQYF. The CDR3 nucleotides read TGTGCCAGCAGCTTCTTAGGAGGATCCACAGATACGCAGTATTTT.

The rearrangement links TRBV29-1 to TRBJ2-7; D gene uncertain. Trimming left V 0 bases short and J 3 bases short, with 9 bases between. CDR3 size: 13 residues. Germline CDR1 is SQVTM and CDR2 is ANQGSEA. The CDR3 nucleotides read TGCAGCGTTGAAGATTACGGCGGCTACGAGCAGTACTTC. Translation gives CSVEDYGGYEQYF.

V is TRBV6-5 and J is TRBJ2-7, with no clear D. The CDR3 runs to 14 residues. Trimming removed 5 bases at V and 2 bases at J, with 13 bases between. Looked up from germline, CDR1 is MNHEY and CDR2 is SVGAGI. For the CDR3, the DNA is TGTGCCAGCAGTCCCCCGGCTTCGACCTACGAGCAGTACTTC. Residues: CASSPPASTYEQYF.

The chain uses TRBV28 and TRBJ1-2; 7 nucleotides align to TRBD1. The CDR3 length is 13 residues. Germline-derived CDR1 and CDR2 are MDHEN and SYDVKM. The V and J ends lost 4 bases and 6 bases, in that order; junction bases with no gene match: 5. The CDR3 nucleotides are TGTGCCAGCAGTTCCCAGGGGGGTGATGGCTACACCTTC. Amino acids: CASSSQGGDGYTF.

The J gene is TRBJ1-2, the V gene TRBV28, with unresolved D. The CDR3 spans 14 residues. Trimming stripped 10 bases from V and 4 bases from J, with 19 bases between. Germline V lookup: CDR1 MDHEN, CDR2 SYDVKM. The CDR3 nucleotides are TGTGCCACCTCCTTAGCACCCCCCCTCTATGGCTACACCTTC. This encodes CATSLAPPLYGYTF.

For the CDR3, the DNA is TGCGCCAGCAGCTCTGGACACACTCAAGAGACCCAGTACTTC. Protein product: CASSSGHTQETQYF. This sequence joins TRBV5-1 and TRBJ2-5, with TRBD1 as a possible D gene (5 bases). The germline gives CDR1 SGHRS, CDR2 YFSETQ. The V and J ends lost 3 bases and 2 bases respectively, with 11 bases between them. This CDR3 has 14 amino acids. Full variable domain (missing parts from reference TRBV5-1 and TRBJ2-5): KAGVTQTPRYLIKTRGQQVTLSCSPISGHRSVSWYQQTPGQGLQFLFEYFSETQRNKGNFPGRFSGRQFSNSRSEMNVSTLELGDSALYLCASSSGHTQETQYFGPGTRLLVL.

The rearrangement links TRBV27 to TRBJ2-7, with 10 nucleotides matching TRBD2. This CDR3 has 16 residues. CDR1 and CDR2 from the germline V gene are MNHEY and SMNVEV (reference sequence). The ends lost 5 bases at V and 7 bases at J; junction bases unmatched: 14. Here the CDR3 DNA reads TGTGCCAGCAGTCTCTACTCTAGCGGGAGAAGAGGGGAGCAGTACTTC. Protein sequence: CASSLYSSGRRGEQYF.

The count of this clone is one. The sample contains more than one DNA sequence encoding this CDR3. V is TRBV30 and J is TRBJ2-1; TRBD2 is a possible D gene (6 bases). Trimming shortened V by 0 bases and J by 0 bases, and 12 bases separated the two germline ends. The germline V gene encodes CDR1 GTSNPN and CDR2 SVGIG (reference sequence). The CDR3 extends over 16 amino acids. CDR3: CAWSVLAGSSYNEQFF. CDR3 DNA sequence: TGTGCCTGGAGTGTACTGGCGGGGAGCTCCTACAATGAGCAGTTCTTC.

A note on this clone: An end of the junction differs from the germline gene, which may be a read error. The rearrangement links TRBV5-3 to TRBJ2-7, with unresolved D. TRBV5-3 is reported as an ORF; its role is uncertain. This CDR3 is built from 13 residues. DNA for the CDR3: TGTGCCAGCAGCTTGGGGTCCTCTTGGGAGCAGTACTTC. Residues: CASSLGSSWEQYF.

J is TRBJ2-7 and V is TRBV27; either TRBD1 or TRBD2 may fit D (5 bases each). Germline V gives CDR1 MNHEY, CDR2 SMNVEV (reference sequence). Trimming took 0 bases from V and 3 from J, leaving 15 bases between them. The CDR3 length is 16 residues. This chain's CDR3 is CASSLSPGRGYYEQYF. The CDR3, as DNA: TGTGCCAGCAGTTTATCGCCGGGACGGGGTTACTACGAGCAGTACTTC.

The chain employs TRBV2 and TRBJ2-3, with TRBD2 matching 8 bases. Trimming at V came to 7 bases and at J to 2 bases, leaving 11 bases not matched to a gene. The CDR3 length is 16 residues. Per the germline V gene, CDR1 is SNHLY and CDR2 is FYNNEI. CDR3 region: CASMAPAGGFTDTQYF. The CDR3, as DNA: TGTGCCAGCATGGCACCCGCGGGAGGATTCACAGATACGCAGTATTTT.

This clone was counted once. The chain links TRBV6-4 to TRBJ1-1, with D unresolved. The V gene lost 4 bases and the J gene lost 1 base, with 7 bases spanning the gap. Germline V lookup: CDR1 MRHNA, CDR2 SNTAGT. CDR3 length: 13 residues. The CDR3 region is CASSVQTNTEAFF. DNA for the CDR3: TGTGCCAGCAGTGTCCAGACGAACACTGAAGCTTTCTTT.

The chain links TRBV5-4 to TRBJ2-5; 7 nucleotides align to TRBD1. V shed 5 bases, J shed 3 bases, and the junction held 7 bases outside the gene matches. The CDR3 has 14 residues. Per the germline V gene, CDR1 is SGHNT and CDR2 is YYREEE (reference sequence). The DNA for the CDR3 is TGTGCCAGCAGGGACCGGGACAGAAAAGAGACCCAGTACTTC. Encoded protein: CASRDRDRKETQYF. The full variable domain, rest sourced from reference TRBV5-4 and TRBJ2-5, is ETGVTQSPTHLIKTRGQQVTLRCSSQSGHNTVSWYQQALGQGPQFIFQYYREEENGRGNFPPRFSGLQFPNYSSELNVNALELDDSALYLCASRDRDRKETQYFGPGTRLLVL.

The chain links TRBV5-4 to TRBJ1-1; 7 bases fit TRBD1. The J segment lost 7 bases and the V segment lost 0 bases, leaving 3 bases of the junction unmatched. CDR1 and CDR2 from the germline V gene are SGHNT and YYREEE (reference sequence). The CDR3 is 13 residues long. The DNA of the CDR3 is TGTGCCAGCAGCTTGGATTCAGGGGGTGAAGCTTTCTTT. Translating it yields CASSLDSGGEAFF.

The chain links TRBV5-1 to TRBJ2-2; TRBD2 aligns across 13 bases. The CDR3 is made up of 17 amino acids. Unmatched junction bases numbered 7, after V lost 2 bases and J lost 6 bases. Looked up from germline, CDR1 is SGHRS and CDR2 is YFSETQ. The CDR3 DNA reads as TGCGCCAGCAGCTTAGGACTAGCGGGAGCACTCGCCGGGGAGCTGTTTTTT. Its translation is CASSLGLAGALAGELFF.

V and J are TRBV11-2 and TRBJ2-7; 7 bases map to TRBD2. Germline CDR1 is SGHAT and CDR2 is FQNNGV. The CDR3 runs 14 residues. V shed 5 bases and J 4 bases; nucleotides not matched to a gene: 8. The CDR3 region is CASSPLKGLYEQYF. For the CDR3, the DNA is TGTGCCAGCAGCCCACTTAAGGGACTATACGAGCAGTACTTC.

CDR3 nucleotide sequence: TGTGCCAGCAGATTCTCCGGGACAGGGTTGACAGATACGCAGTATTTT. It specifies CASRFSGTGLTDTQYF. The genes are TRBV7-2 and TRBJ2-3, with TRBD1 identical over 9 bases. The CDR3 spans 16 residues. Trimming cost V 6 bases and J 3 bases; bases outside gene matches: 10. Per germline, CDR1 SGHTA and CDR2 FQGNSA.

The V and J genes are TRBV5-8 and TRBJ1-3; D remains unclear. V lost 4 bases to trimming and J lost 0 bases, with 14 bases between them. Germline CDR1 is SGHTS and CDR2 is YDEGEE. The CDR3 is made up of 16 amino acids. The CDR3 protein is CASSPGTTFSGNTIYF. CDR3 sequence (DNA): TGTGCCAGCAGCCCGGGCACGACCTTCTCTGGAAACACCATATATTTT.

The CDR3 DNA is TGCGCCAGCAGCCTAGGGGTAGCGGGAGGACGGTTCTTC. Translation gives CASSLGVAGGRFF. The chain links TRBV5-1 to TRBJ2-1; 10 nucleotides match TRBD2. The germline CDR1 and CDR2 sequences are SGHRS and YFSETQ. The CDR3 extends over 13 amino acids. V gave up 4 bases and J gave up 15 bases; unmatched junction bases: 10.

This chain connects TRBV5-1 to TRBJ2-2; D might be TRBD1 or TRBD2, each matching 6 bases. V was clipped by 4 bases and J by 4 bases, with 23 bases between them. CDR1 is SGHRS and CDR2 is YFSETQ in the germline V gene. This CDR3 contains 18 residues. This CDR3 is CASSMGGGGGRFTGELFF. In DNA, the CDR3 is TGCGCCAGCAGCATGGGAGGAGGGGGAGGTCGGTTCACCGGGGAGCTGTTTTTT.

This CDR3 reads CASSLYGREQYF. The CDR3 DNA reads TGTGCCAGCAGCTTATATGGGCGCGAGCAGTACTTC. This chain connects TRBV11-2 to TRBJ2-7; D is uncertain. From germline, CDR1 is SGHAT and CDR2 FQNNGV. This CDR3 contains 12 residues. Trimming removed 2 bases at V and 6 bases at J, with 8 bases between.

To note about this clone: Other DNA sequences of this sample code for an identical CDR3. CDR3 sequence: CASSPTGRETQYF. The CDR3 bases are TGTGCCAGCAGCCCTACAGGGAGAGAGACCCAGTACTTC. This chain uses TRBV5-6 with TRBJ2-5; TRBD1 is a possible D gene (6 bases). Trimming stripped 4 bases from V and 4 bases from J, with 11 bases between. The germline V gene encodes CDR1 SGHDT and CDR2 YYEEEE. The CDR3 sequence is 13 residues long.

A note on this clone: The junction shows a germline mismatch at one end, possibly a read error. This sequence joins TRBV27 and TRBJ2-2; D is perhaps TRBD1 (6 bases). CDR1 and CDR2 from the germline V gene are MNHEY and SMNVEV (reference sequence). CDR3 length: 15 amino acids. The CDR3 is CASSFKGVDTGELFF. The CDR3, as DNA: TGTGCCAGCAGCTTTAAGGGGGTGGACACCGGGGAGCTGTTCTTT.

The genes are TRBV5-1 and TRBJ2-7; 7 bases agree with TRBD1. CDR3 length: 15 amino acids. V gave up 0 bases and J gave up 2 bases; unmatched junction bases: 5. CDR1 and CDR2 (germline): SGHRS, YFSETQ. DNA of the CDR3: TGCGCCAGCAGCTTGGCTGAGACAGGGCCCTACGAGCAGTACTTC. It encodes CASSLAETGPYEQYF.